The text below deals with one T cell receptor (beta chain). The specificity of this receptor is unknown. No quality values exist for individual bases; no much larger clone is one base distant. The source of the sample is a study of glioma-infiltrating T cells (TCRdb year 2016). A note on the overall study: Glioma tissue, non-neoplastic brain tissue and matched peripheral blood mononuclear cells were used as sources from which TCR alpha- and beta-chain repertoires were sequenced. To gauge divergence between tissue and blood T-cell populations, every tissue-infiltrating repertoire was compared against the peripheral blood repertoire from the same patient. The paired cohort was made up of three low-grade glioma patients, about 8 primary glioblastoma patients and three non-glioma patients who contributed non-neoplastic brain tissue. The study at large found these results: Very few CDR3 sequences were shared between tissue and blood, attributed to high CDR3 diversity and limited sampling. Group comparisons rested on small numbers: three non-neoplastic, three low-grade glioma and fewer than ten glioblastoma patients. VJ-independent divergence between tissue and blood was below expectation in non-neoplastic patients but above expectation in all gliomas, especially low-grade gliomas.

TCR alpha and beta CDR3 regions were amplified with the iRepertoire nested amplicon-rescue multiplex PCR (arm-PCR) platform from RNA. The input for one-step reverse transcription and amplification was roughly 100-450 ng of either tissue mRNA or PBMC total RNA. Following bead purification, Illumina adapters were added by a secondary multiplex PCR, and libraries between 200 and 400 bp were gel-purified. Internal 6-nucleotide barcodes were carried by the libraries and were used for demultiplexing. Sequencing of the libraries was done on an Illumina MiSeq using 2x220 or 2x250 nucleotide paired-end reads. As for the authors' bioinformatics: Paired reads were merged using FLASH 1.2.11 and were aligned to the GRCh37 human genome using BWA-MEM, after which TRA and TRB reads were extracted. An IMGT-derived reference of cassette sequences and CDR3 motifs, with pseudogenes included, was used for V and J assignment. Reads were translated in three frames, and productive CDR3s were defined as those with a C...FGXG motif and no stop codons. Unique combinations of V-J cassette pair and CDR3 amino acid sequence were defined as clonotypes. Reads were filtered by Hamming distance, thresholded by each sample's sequence error rate in mapped regions. TCRdb reanalyzed the raw reads on its own, using fastp at Q25 for trimming and MiXCR for clone calling, and kept in-frame beta chains. Identical CDR3 protein sequences are pooled into one entry, listed with their most common genes and DNA. The V and J calls were not made by the authors but by TCRdb's processing. Within this sample are fewer than 90,000 distinct CDR3 sequences, with less than 30% of them counted one time only. In total, the top ten clones hold roughly 6.7% of the sample.

From the cysteine up to the phenylalanine, the CDR3 has a length of 15 residues. Kept here is only the CDR3 DNA, which spans 45 bases and is read in frame from base 1. Germline trimming: 1 base from V, 1 base from J; junction bases outside gene matches: 1. Via the germline V gene, CDR1 is KGHSH and CDR2 LQKENI. This clonotype was obtained from a human donor with low-grade glioma or glioblastoma, undergoing nonglioma brain surgery, or in good health (not recorded which). Sequencing used glioma tissue, nonneoplastic brain tissue, or PBMCs (not recorded which). Here the chain combines TRBV18 and TRBJ2-3; 8 central nucleotides agree with TRBD2. At the DNA level, the sequence is TGTGCCAGCTCACCACTAGCGGGACGCACAGATACGCAGTATTTT. Its coded protein is CASSPLAGRTDTQYF.